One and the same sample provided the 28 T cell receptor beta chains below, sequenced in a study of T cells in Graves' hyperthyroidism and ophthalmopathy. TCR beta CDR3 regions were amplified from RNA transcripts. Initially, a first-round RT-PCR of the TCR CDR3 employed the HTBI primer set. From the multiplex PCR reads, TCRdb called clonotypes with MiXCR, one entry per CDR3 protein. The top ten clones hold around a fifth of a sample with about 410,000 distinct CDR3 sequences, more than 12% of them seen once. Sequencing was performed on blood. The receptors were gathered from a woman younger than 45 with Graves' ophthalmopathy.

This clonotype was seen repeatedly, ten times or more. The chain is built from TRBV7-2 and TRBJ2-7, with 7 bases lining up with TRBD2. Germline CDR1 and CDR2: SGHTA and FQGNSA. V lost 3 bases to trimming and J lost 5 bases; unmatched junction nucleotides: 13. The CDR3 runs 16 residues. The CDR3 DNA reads TGTGCCAGCAGCTTTTCGGCGGGACTAACCCTCCACGAGCAGTACTTC. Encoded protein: CASSFSAGLTLHEQYF.

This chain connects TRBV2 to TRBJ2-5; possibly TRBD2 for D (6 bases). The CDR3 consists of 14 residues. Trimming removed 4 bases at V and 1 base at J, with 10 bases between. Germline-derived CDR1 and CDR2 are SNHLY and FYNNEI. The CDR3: CASSVGGPQETQYF. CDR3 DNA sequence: TGTGCCAGCAGTGTTGGAGGGCCCCAAGAGACCCAGTACTTC.

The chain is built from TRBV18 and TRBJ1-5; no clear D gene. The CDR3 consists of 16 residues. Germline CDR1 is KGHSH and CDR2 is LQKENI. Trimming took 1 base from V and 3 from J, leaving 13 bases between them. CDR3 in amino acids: CASSPRQALPNQPQHF. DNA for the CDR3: TGTGCCAGCTCACCACGGCAGGCGCTCCCCAATCAGCCCCAGCATTTT.

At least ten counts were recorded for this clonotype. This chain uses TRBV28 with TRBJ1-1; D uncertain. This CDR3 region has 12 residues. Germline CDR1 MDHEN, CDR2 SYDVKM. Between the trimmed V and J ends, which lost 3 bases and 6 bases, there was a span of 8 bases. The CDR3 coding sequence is TGTGCCAGCAGTTTGACGCGCCCTGAAGCTTTCTTT. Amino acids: CASSLTRPEAFF. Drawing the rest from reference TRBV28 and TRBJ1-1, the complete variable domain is DVKVTQSSRYLVKRTGEKVFLECVQDMDHENMFWYRQDPGLGLRLIYFSYDVKMKEKGDIPEGYSVSREKKERFSLILESASTNQTSMYLCASSLTRPEAFFGQGTRLTVV.

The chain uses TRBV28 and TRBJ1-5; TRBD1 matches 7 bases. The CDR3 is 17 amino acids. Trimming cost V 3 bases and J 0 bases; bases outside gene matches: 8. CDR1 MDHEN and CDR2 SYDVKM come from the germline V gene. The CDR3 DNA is TGTGCCAGCAGTTTGAGACAGGGTTTAAATAGCAATCAGCCCCAGCATTTT. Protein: CASSLRQGLNSNQPQHF. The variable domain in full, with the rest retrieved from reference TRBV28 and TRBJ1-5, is DVKVTQSSRYLVKRTGEKVFLECVQDMDHENMFWYRQDPGLGLRLIYFSYDVKMKEKGDIPEGYSVSREKKERFSLILESASTNQTSMYLCASSLRQGLNSNQPQHFGDGTRLSIL.

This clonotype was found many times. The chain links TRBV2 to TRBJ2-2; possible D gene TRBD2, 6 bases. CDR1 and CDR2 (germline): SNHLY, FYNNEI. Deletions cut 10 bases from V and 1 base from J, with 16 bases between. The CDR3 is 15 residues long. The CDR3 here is CATRRSGENTGELFF. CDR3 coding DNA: TGTGCCACCCGCCGTAGCGGAGAGAACACCGGGGAGCTGTTTTTT.

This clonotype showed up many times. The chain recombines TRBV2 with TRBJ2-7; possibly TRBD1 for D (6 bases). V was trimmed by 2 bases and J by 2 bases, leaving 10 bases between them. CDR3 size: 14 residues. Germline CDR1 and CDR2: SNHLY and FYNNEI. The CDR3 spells CASSERDNTYEQYF. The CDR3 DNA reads TGTGCCAGCAGTGAAAGGGACAACACCTACGAGCAGTACTTC.

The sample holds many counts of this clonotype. Here the CDR3 reads CASSDSGGYGYTF. CDR3 bases: TGTGCCAGCAGCGACTCAGGGGGCTATGGCTACACCTTC. The chain recombines TRBV7-9 with TRBJ1-2; TRBD1 agrees at 7 bases. Germline values: CDR1 SEHNR, CDR2 FQNEAQ (reference sequence). The CDR3 is 13 residues long. Trimming cost V 5 bases and J 4 bases; bases outside gene matches: 4.

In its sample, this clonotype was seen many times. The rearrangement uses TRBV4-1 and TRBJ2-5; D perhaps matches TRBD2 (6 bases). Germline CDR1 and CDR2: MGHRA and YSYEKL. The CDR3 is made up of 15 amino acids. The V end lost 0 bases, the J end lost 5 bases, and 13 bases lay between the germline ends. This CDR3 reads CASSQEADRGETQYF. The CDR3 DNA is TGCGCCAGCAGCCAAGAAGCGGACCGGGGGGAGACCCAGTACTTC.

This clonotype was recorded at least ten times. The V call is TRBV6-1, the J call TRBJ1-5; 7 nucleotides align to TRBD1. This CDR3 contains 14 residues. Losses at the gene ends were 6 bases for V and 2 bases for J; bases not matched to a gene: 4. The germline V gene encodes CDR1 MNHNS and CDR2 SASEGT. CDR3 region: CASSRTGRNQPQHF. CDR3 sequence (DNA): TGTGCCAGCAGCCGGACAGGCCGCAATCAGCCCCAGCATTTT.

The CDR3 reads CATSREFGSGVYGYTF. The CDR3 bases are TGTGCCACCAGCAGAGAATTCGGCAGTGGTGTCTATGGCTACACCTTC. The gene calls are TRBV15 and TRBJ1-2; no reliable D call. Germline V gene sequence: CDR1 LNHNV, CDR2 YYDKDF (reference sequence). V was cut by 0 bases and J by 4 bases, with 15 bases left in between. The CDR3 contains 16 residues.

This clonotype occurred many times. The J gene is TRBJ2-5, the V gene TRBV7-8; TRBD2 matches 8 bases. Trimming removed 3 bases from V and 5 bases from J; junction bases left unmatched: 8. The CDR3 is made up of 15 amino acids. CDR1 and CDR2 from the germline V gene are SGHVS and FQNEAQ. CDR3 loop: CASSFYLLAGETQYF. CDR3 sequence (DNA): TGTGCCAGCAGCTTTTACTTGCTAGCGGGCGAGACCCAGTACTTC.

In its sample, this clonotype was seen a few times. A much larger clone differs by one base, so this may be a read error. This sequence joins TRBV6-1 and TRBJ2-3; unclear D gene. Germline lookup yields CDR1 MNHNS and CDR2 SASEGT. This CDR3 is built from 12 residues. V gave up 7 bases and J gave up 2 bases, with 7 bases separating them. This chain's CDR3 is CASNHYTDTQYF. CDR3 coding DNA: TGTGCCAGCAACCATTACACAGATACGCAGTATTTT.

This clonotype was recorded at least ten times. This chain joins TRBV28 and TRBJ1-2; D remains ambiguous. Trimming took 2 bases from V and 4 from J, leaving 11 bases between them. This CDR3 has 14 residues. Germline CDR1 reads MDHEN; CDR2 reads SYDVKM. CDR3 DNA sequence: TGTGCCAGCAGTTTACTTACGGGTCCCTATGGCTACACCTTC. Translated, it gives CASSLLTGPYGYTF.

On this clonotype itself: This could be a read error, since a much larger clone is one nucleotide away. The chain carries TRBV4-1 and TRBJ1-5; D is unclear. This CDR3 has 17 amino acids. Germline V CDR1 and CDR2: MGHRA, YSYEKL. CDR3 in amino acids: CASSLVVGRYSNQPQDF. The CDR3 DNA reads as TGCGCCAGCAGTCTGGTGGTCGGTCGTTATAGCAATCAGCCCCAGGATTTT.

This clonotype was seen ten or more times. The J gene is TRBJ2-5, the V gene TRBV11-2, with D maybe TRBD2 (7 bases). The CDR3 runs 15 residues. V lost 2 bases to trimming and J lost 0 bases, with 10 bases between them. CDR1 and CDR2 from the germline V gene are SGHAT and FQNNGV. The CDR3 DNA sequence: TGTGCCAGCAGCTTAATAGGGGGGGACCAAGAGACCCAGTACTTC. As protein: CASSLIGGDQETQYF.

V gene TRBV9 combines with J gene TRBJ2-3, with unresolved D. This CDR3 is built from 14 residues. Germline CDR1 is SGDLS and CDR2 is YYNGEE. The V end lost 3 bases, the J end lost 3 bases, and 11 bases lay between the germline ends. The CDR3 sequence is CASSATDGTDTQYF. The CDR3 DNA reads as TGTGCCAGCAGCGCCACGGACGGAACAGATACGCAGTATTTT.

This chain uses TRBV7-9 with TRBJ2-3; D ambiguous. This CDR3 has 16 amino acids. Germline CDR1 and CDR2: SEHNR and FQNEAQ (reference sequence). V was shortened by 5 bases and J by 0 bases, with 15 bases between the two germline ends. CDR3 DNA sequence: TGTGCCAGCAGCCGAAAGGGAACGGCAAGCACAGATACGCAGTATTTT. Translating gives CASSRKGTASTDTQYF.

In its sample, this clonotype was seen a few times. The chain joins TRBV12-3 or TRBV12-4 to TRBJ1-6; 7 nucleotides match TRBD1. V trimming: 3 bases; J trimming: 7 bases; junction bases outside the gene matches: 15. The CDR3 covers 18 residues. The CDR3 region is CASSFSIGGASRNSPLHF. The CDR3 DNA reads TGTGCCAGCAGTTTTAGTATAGGGGGCGCCTCCAGAAATTCACCCCTCCACTTT.

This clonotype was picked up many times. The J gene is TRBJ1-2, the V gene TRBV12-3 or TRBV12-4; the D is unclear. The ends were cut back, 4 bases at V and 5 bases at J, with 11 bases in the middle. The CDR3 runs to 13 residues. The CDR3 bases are TGTGCCAGCAGTTCGATCCCCGCGTATGGCTACACCTTC. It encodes CASSSIPAYGYTF.

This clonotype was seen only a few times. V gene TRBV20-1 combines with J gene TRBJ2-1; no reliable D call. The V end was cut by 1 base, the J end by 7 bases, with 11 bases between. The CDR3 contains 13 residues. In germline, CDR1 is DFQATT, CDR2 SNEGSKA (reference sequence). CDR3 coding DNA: TGCAGTGCTAGAGTTCTGGTGCCGAATGAGCAGTTCTTC. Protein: CSARVLVPNEQFF.

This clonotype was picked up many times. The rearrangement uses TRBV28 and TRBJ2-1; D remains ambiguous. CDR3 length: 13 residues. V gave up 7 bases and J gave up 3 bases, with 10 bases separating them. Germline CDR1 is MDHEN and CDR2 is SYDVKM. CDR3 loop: CASTPGFYNEQFF. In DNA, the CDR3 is TGTGCCAGCACCCCAGGCTTCTACAATGAGCAGTTCTTC.

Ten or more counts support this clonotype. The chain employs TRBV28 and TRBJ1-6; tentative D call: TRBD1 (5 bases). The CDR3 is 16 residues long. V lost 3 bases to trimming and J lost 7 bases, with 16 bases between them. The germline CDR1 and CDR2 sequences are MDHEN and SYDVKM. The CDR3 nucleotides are TGTGCCAGCAGTTTTGGGCCGGGACGGATAAATTCACCCCTCCACTTT. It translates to CASSFGPGRINSPLHF.

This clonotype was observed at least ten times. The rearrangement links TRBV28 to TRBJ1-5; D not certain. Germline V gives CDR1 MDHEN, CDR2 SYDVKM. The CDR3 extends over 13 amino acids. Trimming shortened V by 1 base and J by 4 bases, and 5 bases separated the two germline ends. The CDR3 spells CASSLSGNQPQHF. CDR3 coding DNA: TGTGCCAGCAGTTTATCGGGAAATCAGCCCCAGCATTTT.

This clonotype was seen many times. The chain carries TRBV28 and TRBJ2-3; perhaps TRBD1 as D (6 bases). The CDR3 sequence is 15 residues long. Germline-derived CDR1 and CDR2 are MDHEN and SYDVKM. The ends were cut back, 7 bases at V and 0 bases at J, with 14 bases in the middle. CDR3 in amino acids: CASIRGFGSTDTQYF. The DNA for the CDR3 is TGTGCCAGCATTAGGGGGTTCGGCAGCACAGATACGCAGTATTTT.

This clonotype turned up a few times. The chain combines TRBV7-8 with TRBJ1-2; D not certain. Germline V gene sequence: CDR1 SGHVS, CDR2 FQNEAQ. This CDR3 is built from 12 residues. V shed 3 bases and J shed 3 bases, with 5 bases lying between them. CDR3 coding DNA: TGTGCCAGCAGCTTCAGCGACTATGGCTACACCTTC. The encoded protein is CASSFSDYGYTF.

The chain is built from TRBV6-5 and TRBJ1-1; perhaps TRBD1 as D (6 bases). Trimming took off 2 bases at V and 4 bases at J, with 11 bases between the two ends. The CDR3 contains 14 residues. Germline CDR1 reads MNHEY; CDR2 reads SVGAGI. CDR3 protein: CASSYVRGGTEAFF. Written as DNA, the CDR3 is TGTGCCAGCAGTTACGTCAGGGGCGGCACTGAAGCTTTCTTT.

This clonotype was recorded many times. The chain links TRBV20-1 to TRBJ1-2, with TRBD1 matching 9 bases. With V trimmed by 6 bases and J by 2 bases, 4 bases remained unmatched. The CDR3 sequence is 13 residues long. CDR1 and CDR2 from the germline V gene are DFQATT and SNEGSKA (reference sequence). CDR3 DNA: TGCAGTGCAGGGACAGGGCCCAACTATGGCTACACCTTC. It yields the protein CSAGTGPNYGYTF.